The rows below give T cell receptor beta chains drawn from one sample of a study of response to subunit inactivated influenza vaccine. TCRdb processed the RT-PCR reads anew with MiXCR; each CDR3 protein has one entry. The sample holds about half a million distinct CDR3 sequences; 25% are singletons and the top ten take around 1.8%. Sequences were derived from CD4+ T cells sorted from PBMCs, sampled more than 4 days after vaccination. These TCRs come from a man aged 45-60 years who received an inactivated influenza vaccine. Both conserved end residues are part of each CDR3. The order of the fields is clone size, J gene, CDR3 length, D gene, V gene, CDR3 protein, CDR3 DNA. A D gene is named only where the DNA matches it firmly. The size of a clone is reported for some rows only, either as once, few or many, or as a class for expanded clones.

.	TRBJ2-7	20	TRBD1	TRBV4-3	CASSQDIQTGGPGGPYEQYF	TGCGCCAGCAGCCAAGATATTCAAACAGGGGGCCCGGGAGGACCCTACGAGCAGTACTTC
.	TRBJ2-5	14	TRBD2	TRBV2	CASIPTSGFETQYF	TGTGCCAGCATCCCTACTAGCGGGTTCGAGACCCAGTACTTC
.	TRBJ2-7	15	TRBD2	TRBV7-2	CASSLSGRGSYEQYF	TGTGCCAGCAGCTTAAGCGGGAGGGGCTCCTACGAGCAGTACTTC
.	TRBJ2-2	13	.	TRBV7-2	CASSPRLLGELFF	TGTGCCAGCAGCCCCCGCCTGCTAGGGGAGCTGTTTTTT
.	TRBJ2-2	16	TRBD2	TRBV5-1	CASSLMGGLYTGELFF	TGCGCCAGCAGCTTGATGGGAGGGCTGTACACCGGGGAGCTGTTTTTT
.	TRBJ2-5	15	TRBD2	TRBV11-2	CASRFSGRAKETQYF	TGTGCCAGCAGATTTAGCGGGAGGGCCAAGGAGACCCAGTACTTC
few	TRBJ2-2	15	TRBD2	TRBV28	CASSLAGGDAGELFF	TGTGCCAGCAGTTTAGCGGGGGGAGACGCCGGGGAGCTGTTTTTT
many	TRBJ2-5	13	TRBD1	TRBV29-1	CSVMDRVPETQYF	TGCAGCGTAATGGACAGGGTCCCAGAGACCCAGTACTTC
.	TRBJ2-3	13	.	TRBV19	CASSIGAGDTQYF	TGTGCCAGTAGTATCGGAGCGGGAGATACGCAGTATTTT
.	TRBJ1-1	19	TRBD1	TRBV3-1	CASSPLAGTGRGTNTEAFF	TGTGCCAGCAGCCCACTCGCGGGGACAGGGAGAGGCACGAACACTGAAGCTTTCTTT
.	TRBJ2-5	16	TRBD1	TRBV12-3/TRBV12-4	CASSPQRTGGGETQYF	TGTGCCAGCAGTCCTCAAAGGACAGGGGGCGGGGAGACCCAGTACTTC
.	TRBJ2-1	14	.	TRBV7-2	CASSTPGAFNEQFF	TGTGCCAGCAGCACCCCGGGGGCTTTCAATGAGCAGTTCTTC
.	TRBJ2-3	16	TRBD1	TRBV7-2	CASSLGLTGGANTQYF	TGTGCCAGCAGCTTAGGTCTCACAGGGGGCGCGAATACGCAGTATTTT
few	TRBJ1-3	16	.	TRBV5-1	CASSLAGRAYGNTIYF	TGCGCCAGCAGCTTGGCCGGTCGGGCCTATGGAAACACCATATATTTT
.	TRBJ2-5	13	.	TRBV28	CAALSPGGKTQYF	TGTGCCGCCTTAAGCCCAGGGGGGAAGACCCAGTACTTC
few	TRBJ1-2	16	.	TRBV4-2	CASSQESVPRDYGYTF	TGTGCCAGCAGCCAAGAATCCGTCCCCAGGGACTATGGCTACACCTTC
.	TRBJ1-2	13	.	TRBV27	CASSFLGGHGYTF	TGTGCCAGCAGTTTCTTGGGGGGACATGGCTACACCTTC
.	TRBJ1-1	12	.	TRBV6-2/TRBV6-3	CASSSQYTEAFF	TGTGCCAGCAGTTCACAATACACTGAAGCTTTCTTT
.	TRBJ2-2	18	TRBD1	TRBV5-6	CASSFNRGLSFNTGELFF	TGTGCCAGCAGCTTTAACAGGGGCTTGTCCTTTAACACCGGGGAGCTGTTTTTT
.	TRBJ2-7	14	.	TRBV20-1	CSAEDRRRVYEQYF	TGCAGTGCCGAAGACAGGCGGAGAGTCTACGAGCAGTACTTC
.	TRBJ2-5	14	TRBD1	TRBV29-1	CSVDLDRGPETQYF	TGCAGCGTCGATCTGGACAGGGGGCCAGAGACCCAGTACTTC
.	TRBJ2-7	12	TRBD1	TRBV7-9	CATGQGRYEQYF	TGTGCCACTGGACAGGGAAGATACGAGCAGTACTTC
few	TRBJ1-2	15	.	TRBV6-5	CASSYDGLVGDGYTF	TGTGCCAGCAGTTACGACGGCCTCGTCGGGGATGGCTACACCTTC
.	TRBJ2-7	14	.	TRBV7-2	CASSRGGSTSEQYF	TGTGCCAGCAGCCGGGGAGGCAGTACTTCCGAGCAGTACTTC
few	TRBJ2-1	13	.	TRBV29-1	CSVVEGGGDEQFF	TGCAGCGTTGTTGAGGGAGGGGGCGATGAGCAGTTCTTC
.	TRBJ2-7	16	.	TRBV20-1	CSAKSGLMWEFYEQYF	TGCAGTGCTAAGTCCGGACTAATGTGGGAATTCTACGAGCAGTACTTC
.	TRBJ1-1	13	.	TRBV7-6	CASSSNSGFQAFF	TGTGCCAGCAGCTCAAACTCCGGGTTTCAGGCTTTCTTT
.	TRBJ2-1	14	TRBD2	TRBV12-3/TRBV12-4	CASSPAGGLSEQFF	TGTGCCAGCAGTCCAGCGGGGGGGCTTTCTGAGCAGTTCTTC
few	TRBJ2-1	13	.	TRBV29-1	CSVEKGRLSPQFF	TGCAGCGTTGAAAAAGGGCGGCTATCCCCTCAGTTCTTC
few	TRBJ1-1	13	.	TRBV20-1	CSALNSMITEAFF	TGCAGTGCTCTAAATTCCATGATCACTGAAGCTTTCTTT
few	TRBJ2-3	16	.	TRBV7-8	CASSFRLTGSTDTQYF	TGTGCCAGCAGCTTCCGGTTGACGGGGAGCACAGATACGCAGTATTTT
few	TRBJ1-5	14	.	TRBV12-3/TRBV12-4	CASSRREGDQPQHF	TGTGCCAGCAGCCGGAGGGAGGGAGATCAGCCCCAGCATTTT
.	TRBJ2-1	15	TRBD2	TRBV27	CASSFGTSGVKEQFF	TGTGCCAGCAGTTTCGGTACTAGCGGGGTAAAAGAGCAGTTCTTC
few	TRBJ2-1	15	TRBD2	TRBV12-5	CASGLGLADYNEQFF	TGTGCTAGTGGTCTGGGACTAGCGGACTACAATGAGCAGTTCTTC
.	TRBJ2-3	14	TRBD2	TRBV20-1	CSARTAGGPDTQYF	TGCAGTGCTAGAACGGCGGGAGGGCCGGATACGCAGTATTTT
.	TRBJ1-1	14	TRBD1	TRBV7-2	CASSWGQGEGEAFF	TGTGCCAGCAGCTGGGGACAGGGGGAAGGGGAAGCTTTCTTT